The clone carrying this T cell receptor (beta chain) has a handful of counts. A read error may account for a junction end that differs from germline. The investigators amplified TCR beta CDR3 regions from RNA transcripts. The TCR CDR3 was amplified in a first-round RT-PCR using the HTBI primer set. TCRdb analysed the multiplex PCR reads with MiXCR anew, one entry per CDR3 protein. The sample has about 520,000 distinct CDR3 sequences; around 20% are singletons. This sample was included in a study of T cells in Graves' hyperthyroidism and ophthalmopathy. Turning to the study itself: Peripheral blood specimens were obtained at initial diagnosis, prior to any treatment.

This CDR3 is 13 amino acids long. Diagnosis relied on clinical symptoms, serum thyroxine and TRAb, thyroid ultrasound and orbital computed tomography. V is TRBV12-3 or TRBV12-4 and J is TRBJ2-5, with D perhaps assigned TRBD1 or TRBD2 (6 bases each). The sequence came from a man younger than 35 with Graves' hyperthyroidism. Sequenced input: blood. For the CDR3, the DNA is TGTGCCAGCAGTTACGGAGGGGGAGAGAGCCAGTACTTC. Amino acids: CASSYGGGESQYF.